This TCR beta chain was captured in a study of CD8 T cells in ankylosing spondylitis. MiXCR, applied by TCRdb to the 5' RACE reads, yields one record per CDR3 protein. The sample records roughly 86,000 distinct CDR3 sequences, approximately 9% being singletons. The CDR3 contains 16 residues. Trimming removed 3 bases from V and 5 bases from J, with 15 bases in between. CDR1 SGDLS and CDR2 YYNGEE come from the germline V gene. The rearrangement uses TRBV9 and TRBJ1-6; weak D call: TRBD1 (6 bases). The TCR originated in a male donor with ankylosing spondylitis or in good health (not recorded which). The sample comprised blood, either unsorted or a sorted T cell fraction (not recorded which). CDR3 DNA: TGTGCCAGCAGCGCCCGTGGACAGCTAAATAATTCACCCCTCCACTTT. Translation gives CASSARGQLNNSPLHF.